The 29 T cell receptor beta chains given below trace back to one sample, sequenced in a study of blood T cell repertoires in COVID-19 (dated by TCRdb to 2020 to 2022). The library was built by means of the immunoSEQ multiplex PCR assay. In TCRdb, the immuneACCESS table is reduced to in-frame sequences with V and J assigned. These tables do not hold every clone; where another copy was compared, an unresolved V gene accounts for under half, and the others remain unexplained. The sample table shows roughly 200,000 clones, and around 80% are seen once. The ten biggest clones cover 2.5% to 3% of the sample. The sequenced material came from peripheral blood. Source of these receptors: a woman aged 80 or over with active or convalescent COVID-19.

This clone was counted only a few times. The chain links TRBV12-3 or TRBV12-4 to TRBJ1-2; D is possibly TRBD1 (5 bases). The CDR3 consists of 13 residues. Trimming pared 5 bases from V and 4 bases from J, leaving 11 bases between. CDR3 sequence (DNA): TGTGCCAGCAGTCTAACACAGGTCTATGGCTACACCTTC. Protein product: CASSLTQVYGYTF.

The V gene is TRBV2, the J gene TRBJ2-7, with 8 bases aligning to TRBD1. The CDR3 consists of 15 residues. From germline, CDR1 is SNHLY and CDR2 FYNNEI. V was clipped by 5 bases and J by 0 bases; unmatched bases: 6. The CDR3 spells CASSSRDRISYEQYF. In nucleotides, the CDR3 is TGTGCCAGCAGTAGCCGGGACAGGATCTCCTACGAGCAGTACTTC.

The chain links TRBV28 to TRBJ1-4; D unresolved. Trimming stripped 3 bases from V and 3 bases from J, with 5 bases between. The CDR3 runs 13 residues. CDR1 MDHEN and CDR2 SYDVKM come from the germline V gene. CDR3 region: CASSFNSNEKLFF. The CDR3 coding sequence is TGTGCCAGCAGTTTCAATTCTAATGAAAAACTGTTTTTT.

The CDR3 coding sequence is TGTGCCAGTAGTGATAGACAGGGTCCTAATCATCAGCCCCAGCATTTT. Amino acids: CASSDRQGPNHQPQHF. The chain recombines TRBV19 with TRBJ1-5; 7 nucleotides line up with TRBD1. The V and J ends lost 5 bases and 5 bases, in that order; junction bases with no gene match: 12. This CDR3 comprises 16 residues. CDR1 is LNHDA, CDR2 SQIVND, per germline (reference sequence). Supplemented by reference TRBV19 and TRBJ1-5, the full variable domain reads DGGITQSPKYLFRKEGQNVTLSCEQNLNHDAMYWYRQDPGQGLRLIYYSQIVNDFQKGDIAEGYSVSREKKESFPLTVTSAQKNPTAFYLCASSDRQGPNHQPQHFGDGTRLSIL.

This chain's CDR3 is CATSRGQGHYEQYF. The CDR3 DNA reads TGTGCCACCAGTAGGGGACAGGGTCACTACGAGCAGTACTTC. The chain links TRBV24-1 to TRBJ2-7; 9 bases agree with TRBD1. From germline, CDR1 is KGHDR and CDR2 SFDVKD. With V trimmed by 6 bases and J by 3 bases, 5 bases remained unmatched. CDR3 length: 14 amino acids.

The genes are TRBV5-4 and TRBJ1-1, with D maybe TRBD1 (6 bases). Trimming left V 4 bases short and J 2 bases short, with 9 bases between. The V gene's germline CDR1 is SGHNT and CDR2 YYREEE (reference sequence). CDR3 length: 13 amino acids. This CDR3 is CASSKDRNTEAFF. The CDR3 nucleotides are TGTGCCAGCAGCAAGGACAGAAACACTGAAGCTTTCTTT.

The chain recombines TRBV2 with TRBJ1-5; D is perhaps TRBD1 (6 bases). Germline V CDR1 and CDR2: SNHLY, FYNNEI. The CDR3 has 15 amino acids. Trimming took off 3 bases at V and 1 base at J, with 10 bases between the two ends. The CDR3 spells CASSDRGGSNQPQHF. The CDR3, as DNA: TGTGCCAGCAGTGACAGGGGAGGGAGCAATCAGCCCCAGCATTTT. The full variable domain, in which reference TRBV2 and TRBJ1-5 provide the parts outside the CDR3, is EPEVTQTPSHQVTQMGQEVILRCVPISNHLYFYWYRQILGQKVEFLVSFYNNEISEKSEIFDDQFSVERPDGSNFTLKIRSTKLEDSAMYFCASSDRGGSNQPQHFGDGTRLSIL.

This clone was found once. The DNA for the CDR3 is TGTGCCAGCAGCCCTAGAGGAAGATCGACACCCCTCCACTTT. Translation: CASSPRGRSTPLHF. V usage is TRBV3-1 (or the pseudogene TRBV3-2) and J usage is TRBJ1-6; D call uncertain. Per the germline V gene, CDR1 is LGHDT and CDR2 is YNNKEL (reference sequence). The CDR3 covers 14 residues. V lost 4 bases and J lost 11, with 15 bases in between.

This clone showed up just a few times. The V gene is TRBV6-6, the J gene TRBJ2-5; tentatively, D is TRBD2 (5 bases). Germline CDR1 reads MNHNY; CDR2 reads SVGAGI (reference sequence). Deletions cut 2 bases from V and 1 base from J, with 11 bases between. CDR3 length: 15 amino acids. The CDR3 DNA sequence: TGTGCCAGCAGTTACGGGCTGGGAGCCCAAGAGACCCAGTACTTC. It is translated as CASSYGLGAQETQYF.

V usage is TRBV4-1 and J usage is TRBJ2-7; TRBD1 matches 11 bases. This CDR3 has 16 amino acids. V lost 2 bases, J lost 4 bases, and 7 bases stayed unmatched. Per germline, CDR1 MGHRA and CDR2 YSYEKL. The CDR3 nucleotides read TGCGCCAGCAGCCAACCCGGACAGGGGGCTTTTTACGAGCAGTACTTC. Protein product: CASSQPGQGAFYEQYF.

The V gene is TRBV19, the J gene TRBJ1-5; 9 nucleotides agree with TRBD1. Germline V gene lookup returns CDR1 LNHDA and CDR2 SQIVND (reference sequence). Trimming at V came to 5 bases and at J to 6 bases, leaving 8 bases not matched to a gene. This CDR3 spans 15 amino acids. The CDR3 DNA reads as TGTGCCAGTAGTGTGTATACAGGGGGCCGTCAGCCCCAGCATTTT. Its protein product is CASSVYTGGRQPQHF.

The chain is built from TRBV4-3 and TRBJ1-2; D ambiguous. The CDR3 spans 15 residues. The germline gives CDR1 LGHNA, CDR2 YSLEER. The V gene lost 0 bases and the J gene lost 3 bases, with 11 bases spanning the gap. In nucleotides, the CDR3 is TGCGCCAGCAGCCAAGATTCGCAGTATCACTATGGCTACACCTTC. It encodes CASSQDSQYHYGYTF.

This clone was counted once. CDR3 nucleotides: TGCGCCAGCAGCCTGGCCCGGGGACTAGGGCCCAAAAACATTCAGTACTTC. Residues: CASSLARGLGPKNIQYF. The chain has TRBV5-1 and TRBJ2-4; 8 bases fit TRBD2. CDR1 is SGHRS and CDR2 is YFSETQ in the germline V gene. The CDR3 spans 17 residues. The V gene end was trimmed by 4 bases and the J gene end by 2 bases; junction bases not matched to a gene: 11.

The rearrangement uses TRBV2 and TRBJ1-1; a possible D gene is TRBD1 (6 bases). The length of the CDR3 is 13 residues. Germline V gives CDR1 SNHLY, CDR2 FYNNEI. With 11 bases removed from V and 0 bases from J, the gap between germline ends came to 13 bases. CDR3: CAETGNMNTEAFF. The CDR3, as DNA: TGTGCCGAAACAGGGAACATGAACACTGAAGCTTTCTTT.

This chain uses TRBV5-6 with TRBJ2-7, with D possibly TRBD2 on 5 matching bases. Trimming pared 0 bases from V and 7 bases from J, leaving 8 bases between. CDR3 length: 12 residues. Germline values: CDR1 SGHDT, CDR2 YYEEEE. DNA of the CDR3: TGTGCCAGCAGCTTGGTGGACTTAGAGCAGTACTTC. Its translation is CASSLVDLEQYF.

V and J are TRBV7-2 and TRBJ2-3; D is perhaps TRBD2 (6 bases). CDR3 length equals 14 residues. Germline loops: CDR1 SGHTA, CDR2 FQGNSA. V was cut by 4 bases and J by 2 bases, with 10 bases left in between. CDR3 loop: CASSWGLFTDTQYF. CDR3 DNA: TGTGCCAGCAGCTGGGGACTCTTCACAGATACGCAGTATTTT.

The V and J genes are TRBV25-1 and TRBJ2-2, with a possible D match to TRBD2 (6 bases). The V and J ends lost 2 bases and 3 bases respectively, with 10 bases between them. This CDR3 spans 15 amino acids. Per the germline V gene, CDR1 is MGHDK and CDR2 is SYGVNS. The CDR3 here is CASSEVAGYTGELFF. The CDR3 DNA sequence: TGTGCCAGCAGTGAAGTCGCGGGGTACACCGGGGAGCTGTTTTTT.

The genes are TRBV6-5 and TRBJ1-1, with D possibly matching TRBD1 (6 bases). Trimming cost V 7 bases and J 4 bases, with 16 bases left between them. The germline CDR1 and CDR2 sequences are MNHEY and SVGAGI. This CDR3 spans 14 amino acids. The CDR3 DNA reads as TGTGCCAGCAAATCACAGGGATGGGGCACTGAAGCTTTCTTT. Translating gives CASKSQGWGTEAFF.

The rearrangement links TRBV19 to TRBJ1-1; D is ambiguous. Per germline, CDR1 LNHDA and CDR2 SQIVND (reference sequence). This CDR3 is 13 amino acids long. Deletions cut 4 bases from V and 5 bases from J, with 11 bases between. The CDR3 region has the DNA TGTGCCAGTAGTAGGTCAGGTGGTACTGAAGCTTTCTTT. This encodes CASSRSGGTEAFF. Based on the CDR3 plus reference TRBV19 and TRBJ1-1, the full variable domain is DGGITQSPKYLFRKEGQNVTLSCEQNLNHDAMYWYRQDPGQGLRLIYYSQIVNDFQKGDIAEGYSVSREKKESFPLTVTSAQKNPTAFYLCASSRSGGTEAFFGQGTRLTVV.

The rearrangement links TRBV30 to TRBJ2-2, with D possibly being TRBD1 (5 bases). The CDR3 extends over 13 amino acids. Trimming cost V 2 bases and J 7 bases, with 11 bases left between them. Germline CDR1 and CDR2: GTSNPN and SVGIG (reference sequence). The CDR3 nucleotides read TGTGCCTGGAGTCCCATAGGGGTCGGGGAGCTGTTTTTT. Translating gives CAWSPIGVGELFF.

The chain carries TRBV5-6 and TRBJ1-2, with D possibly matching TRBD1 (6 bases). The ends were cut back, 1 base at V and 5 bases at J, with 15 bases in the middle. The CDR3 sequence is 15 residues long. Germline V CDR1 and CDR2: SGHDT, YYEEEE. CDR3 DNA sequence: TGTGCCAGCAGCTTGAGCAGGGGCATAAGGTATGGCTACACCTTC. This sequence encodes CASSLSRGIRYGYTF.

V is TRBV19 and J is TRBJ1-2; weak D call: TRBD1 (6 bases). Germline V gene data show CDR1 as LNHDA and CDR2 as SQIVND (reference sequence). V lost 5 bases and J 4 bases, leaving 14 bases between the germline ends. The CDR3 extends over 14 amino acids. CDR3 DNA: TGTGCCAGTAGTCCCCAGGACAGCCTCTATGGCTACACCTTC. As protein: CASSPQDSLYGYTF.

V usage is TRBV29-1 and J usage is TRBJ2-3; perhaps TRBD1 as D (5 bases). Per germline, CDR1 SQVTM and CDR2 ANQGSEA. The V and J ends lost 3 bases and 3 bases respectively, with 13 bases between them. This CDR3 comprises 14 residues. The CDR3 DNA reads TGCAGCGTTGACCGCCAGGGTTTGACAGATACGCAGTATTTT. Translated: CSVDRQGLTDTQYF.

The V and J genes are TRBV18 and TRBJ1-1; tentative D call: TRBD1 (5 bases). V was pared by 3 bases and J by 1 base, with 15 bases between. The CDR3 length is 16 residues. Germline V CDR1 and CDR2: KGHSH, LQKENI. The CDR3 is CASSPKQTDRNTEAFF. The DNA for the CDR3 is TGTGCCAGCTCACCGAAACAGACAGACCGGAACACTGAAGCTTTCTTT.

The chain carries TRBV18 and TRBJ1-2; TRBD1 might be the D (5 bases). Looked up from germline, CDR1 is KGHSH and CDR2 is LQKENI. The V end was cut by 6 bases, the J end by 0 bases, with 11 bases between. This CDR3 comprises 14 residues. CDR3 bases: TGTGCCAGCTCGGCGGGGACTACTAACTATGGCTACACCTTC. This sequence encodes CASSAGTTNYGYTF.

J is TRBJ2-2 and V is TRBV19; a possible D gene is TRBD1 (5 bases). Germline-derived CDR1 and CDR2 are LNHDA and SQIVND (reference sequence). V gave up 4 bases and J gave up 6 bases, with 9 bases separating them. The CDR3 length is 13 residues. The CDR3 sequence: CASSTRASGELFF. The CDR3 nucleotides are TGTGCCAGTAGTACCAGGGCTTCCGGGGAGCTGTTTTTT.

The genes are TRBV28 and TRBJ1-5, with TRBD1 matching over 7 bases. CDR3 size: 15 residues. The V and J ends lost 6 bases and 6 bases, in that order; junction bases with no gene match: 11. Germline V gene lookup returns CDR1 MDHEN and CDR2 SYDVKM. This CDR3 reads CASRPGQNRPQPQHF. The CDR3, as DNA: TGTGCCAGCAGGCCGGGACAGAATCGTCCTCAGCCCCAGCATTTT.

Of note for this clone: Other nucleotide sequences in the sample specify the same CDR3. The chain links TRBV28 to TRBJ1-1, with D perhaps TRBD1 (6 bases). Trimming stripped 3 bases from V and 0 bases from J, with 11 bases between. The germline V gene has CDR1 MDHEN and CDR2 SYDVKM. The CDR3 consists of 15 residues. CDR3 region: CASSFLQGMNTEAFF. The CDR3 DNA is TGTGCCAGCAGTTTCCTACAGGGAATGAACACTGAAGCTTTCTTT.

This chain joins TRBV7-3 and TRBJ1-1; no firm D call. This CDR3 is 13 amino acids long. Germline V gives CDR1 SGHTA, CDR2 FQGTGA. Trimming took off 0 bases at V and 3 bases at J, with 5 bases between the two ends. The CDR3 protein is CASSLTSDTEAFF. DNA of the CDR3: TGTGCCAGCAGCTTAACGTCAGACACTGAAGCTTTCTTT.